The T cell receptor (beta chain) described here comes from a study of blood T cells in healthy people across ages. General observations from the study: There was a strong correlation between TCR beta diversity and naive T cell percentage. More naive CD4+ cells and higher diversity marked long-lived donors relative to aged donors.

The authors extracted at least 5 micrograms of total RNA per sample. A word on this clonotype: The antigen is not known.

The CDR3 covers 14 residues. CDR1 is SGHAT, CDR2 FQNNGV, per germline. V lost 7 bases and J lost 11, with 23 bases in between. Combining a sample-barcoded 5' primer with a J-beta primer mix, a second PCR ran for about 6 to 11 cycles. Each CDR3 protein is one row after TCRdb ran MiXCR on the 5' RACE reads. Here the sample spans 700,000 or so distinct CDR3 sequences, around 43% being singletons. The chain recombines TRBV11-2 with TRBJ2-5; D might be TRBD2 (6 bases). The TCR originated in a man aged 80 or over in good health. Sequencing used blood. The CDR3 region is CASTDWSAGEEQYF. In DNA form, the CDR3 reads TGTGCCAGCACCGACTGGAGTGCCGGGGAGGAGCAGTACTTC.